The 20 T cell receptor beta chains below were found in one sample sequenced in a study of TIL therapy for anti-PD-1-resistant metastatic lung cancer. The immunoSEQ assay was v3. Here immunoSEQ multiplex PCR was the method, and the copy in TCRdb shows in-frame clones only, minus some. The table has more than 20,000 clones, roughly two thirds seen once. Time point meaning: pre-treatment sample, taken before nivolumab and TIL therapy. The tumor samples were excised metastases, mostly pleural nodules or supraclavicular lymph nodes. Sequenced material: tumor tissue, taken at baseline. These receptors were obtained from a woman between 30 and 80 years old with non-small cell lung cancer.

The rearrangement links TRBV30 to TRBJ1-1; 7 bases align to TRBD1. Trimming cost V 1 base and J 12 bases; bases outside gene matches: 5. CDR3 length equals 11 residues. Germline loops: CDR1 GTSNPN, CDR2 SVGIG (reference sequence). CDR3 nucleotide sequence: TGTGCCTGGAGTGCAGGGGGGACAACTTTCTTT. Translated, it gives CAWSAGGTTFF.

This clone was detected a few times. V gene TRBV5-8 combines with J gene TRBJ1-5; tentative D call: TRBD1 (6 bases). V was trimmed by 4 bases and J by 9 bases, leaving 20 bases between them. The CDR3 is 15 residues long. CDR1 and CDR2 from the germline V gene are SGHTS and YDEGEE. This chain's CDR3 is CASSPLGQDSRPQHF. For the CDR3, the DNA is TGTGCCAGCAGCCCCCTGGGCCAGGACAGCAGGCCCCAGCATTTT.

The chain employs TRBV6-6 and TRBJ1-2, with no clear D. Germline CDR1 and CDR2: MNHNY and SVGAGI (reference sequence). This CDR3 region has 15 residues. Trimming left V 5 bases short and J 8 bases short, with 21 bases between. The CDR3 spells CASSTAVGREPGYTF. The CDR3 DNA follows: TGTGCCAGCAGTACCGCAGTAGGAAGGGAACCCGGCTACACCTTC.

This clone is deemed medium-sized. The chain joins TRBV7-2 to TRBJ2-2, with 9 bases that match TRBD1. CDR3 length equals 15 residues. J lost 7 bases, V lost 5 bases, and 8 bases had no gene match. The germline V gene encodes CDR1 SGHTA and CDR2 FQGNSA. CDR3 in amino acids: CASSPQTGGSGELFF. The CDR3 DNA follows: TGTGCCAGCAGCCCTCAGACAGGGGGTAGCGGGGAGCTGTTTTTT.

The chain carries TRBV7-2 and TRBJ2-1, with 12 bases aligning to TRBD2. The CDR3 totals 17 residues. V gave up 5 bases and J gave up 0 bases; unmatched junction bases: 5. Germline lookup yields CDR1 SGHTA and CDR2 FQGNSA. The CDR3 region has the DNA TGTGCCAGCAGCCTCAGACTAGCGGGAGTCTCCTACAATGAGCAGTTCTTC. It encodes CASSLRLAGVSYNEQFF.

The chain combines TRBV7-6 with TRBJ2-3, with 7 bases fitting TRBD2. Germline CDR1 and CDR2: SGHVS and FNYEAQ. V was pared by 1 base and J by 1 base, with 11 bases of the junction left unmatched. The CDR3 sequence is 18 residues long. The CDR3 bases are TGTGCCAGCAGCTTAGTTGGCGGGAGTCGATTGCGCACAGATACGCAGTATTTT. It is translated as CASSLVGGSRLRTDTQYF.

The chain is built from TRBV6-5 and TRBJ2-3; 9 bases fit TRBD2. With 2 bases clipped from V and 0 bases from J, the junction kept 0 bases outside the gene matches. CDR1 and CDR2 (germline): MNHEY, SVGAGI. CDR3 size: 15 residues. This CDR3 reads CASSYGTSSTDTQYF. The CDR3 nucleotides are TGTGCCAGCAGTTACGGGACTAGCAGCACAGATACGCAGTATTTT.

The chain has TRBV11-3 and TRBJ2-2; 7 nucleotides match TRBD2. CDR3 length equals 15 residues. The V segment lost 3 bases and the J segment 3 bases; nucleotides outside the gene matches: 4. The germline gives CDR1 SGHNT, CDR2 YENEEA. The CDR3 loop is CASSFGGTYTGELFF. For the CDR3, the DNA is TGTGCCAGCAGCTTCGGGGGGACGTACACCGGGGAGCTGTTTTTT.

The chain links TRBV30 to TRBJ2-3, with 7 positions matching TRBD2. V lost 2 bases and J lost 6; bases outside the gene matches: 8. The CDR3 has 14 amino acids. Germline V gene lookup returns CDR1 GTSNPN and CDR2 SVGIG (reference sequence). CDR3: CAWSLKSGMDTQYF. The CDR3 nucleotides are TGTGCCTGGAGTCTGAAAAGCGGGATGGATACGCAGTATTTT.

This sequence joins TRBV6-6 and TRBJ2-3; TRBD2 matches at 7 bases. Germline loops: CDR1 MNHNY, CDR2 SVGAGI (reference sequence). V shed 8 bases, J shed 8 bases, and the junction held 7 bases outside the gene matches. The CDR3 runs to 12 residues. Written as DNA, the CDR3 is TGTGCCAGCTGGAAGGGCGGGAGTACGCAGTATTTT. Protein: CASWKGGSTQYF.

The chain couples TRBV5-6 to TRBJ2-7; TRBD1 is a possible D gene (6 bases). There are 14 residues in the CDR3. Between the trimmed V and J ends, which lost 4 bases and 4 bases, there was a span of 15 bases. The germline V gene encodes CDR1 SGHDT and CDR2 YYEEEE. In DNA, the CDR3 is TGTGCCAGCAGCCTCTACTACAGGGAATACGAGCAGTACTTC. Its translation: CASSLYYREYEQYF.

The V gene is TRBV2, the J gene TRBJ1-1; no firm D call. Deletions cut 6 bases from V and 5 bases from J, with 10 bases between. Germline loops: CDR1 SNHLY, CDR2 FYNNEI. CDR3 length: 12 residues. Here the CDR3 reads CASSREHTEAFF. CDR3 sequence (DNA): TGTGCCAGCAGCCGGGAACATACTGAAGCTTTCTTT.

The chain is built from TRBV27 and TRBJ2-3; 9 bases are shared with TRBD2. Germline V gene sequence: CDR1 MNHEY, CDR2 SMNVEV (reference sequence). J was trimmed by 2 bases and V by 6 bases; bases with no gene match: 6. This CDR3 is built from 15 residues. The CDR3 sequence is CASSLSGRNTDTQYF. CDR3 DNA sequence: TGTGCCAGCAGCCTCAGCGGGAGGAACACAGATACGCAGTATTTT.

V and J are TRBV10-3 and TRBJ1-1, with a possible D match to TRBD1 (5 bases). V lost 2 bases and J 3 bases, leaving 22 bases between the germline ends. The CDR3 is 18 residues long. Germline-derived CDR1 and CDR2 are ENHRY and SYGVKD. The CDR3 sequence: CAISEALPRDGRDTEAFF. The CDR3 DNA sequence: TGTGCCATCAGTGAGGCCCTACCCAGGGATGGGAGGGACACTGAAGCTTTCTTT.

The rearrangement uses TRBV5-1 and TRBJ1-4; D not certain. The CDR3 runs 13 residues. The germline V gene encodes CDR1 SGHRS and CDR2 YFSETQ. V was trimmed by 2 bases and J by 8 bases, leaving 10 bases between them. This chain's CDR3 is CASSFLDGEKLFF. In DNA, the CDR3 is TGCGCCAGCAGCTTTCTTGACGGCGAAAAACTGTTTTTT.

V usage is TRBV20-1 and J usage is TRBJ2-7; D unresolved. With 6 bases removed from V and 4 bases from J, the gap between germline ends came to 10 bases. The CDR3 is 11 amino acids. Per germline, CDR1 DFQATT and CDR2 SNEGSKA (reference sequence). DNA of the CDR3: TGCAGTGCCAGGCAGGAGTACGAGCAGTACTTC. This codes for CSARQEYEQYF.

There are many counts of this clone. The genes are TRBV5-4 and TRBJ2-2, with 8 bases matching TRBD2. The CDR3 extends over 14 amino acids. CDR1 and CDR2 (germline): SGHNT, YYREEE (reference sequence). After removal of 1 base from V and 5 bases from J, the junction contained 1 base not matched to a gene. The CDR3 loop reads CASSLPSGTGELFF. The CDR3 bases are TGTGCCAGCAGCTTGCCTAGCGGGACCGGGGAGCTGTTTTTT.

The chain carries TRBV28 and TRBJ2-3; D perhaps matches TRBD2 (6 bases). Looked up from germline, CDR1 is MDHEN and CDR2 is SYDVKM. This CDR3 region has 17 residues. V gave up 2 bases and J gave up 0 bases, with 15 bases separating them. CDR3 nucleotides: TGTGCCAGCAGTTTAACGGGTGGGGGGACTAGCACAGATACGCAGTATTTT. It specifies CASSLTGGGTSTDTQYF.

This clone was seen only a few times. The chain couples TRBV7-2 to TRBJ1-2; D is unresolved. The CDR3 is made up of 14 amino acids. Germline-derived CDR1 and CDR2 are SGHTA and FQGNSA. The V and J ends lost 5 bases and 7 bases respectively, with 17 bases between them. CDR3 protein: CASSPRTSTPGYTF. The CDR3 nucleotides are TGTGCCAGCAGCCCAAGGACGTCCACCCCTGGCTACACCTTC.

This chain links TRBV6-6 with TRBJ2-5; D may be TRBD2 (5 bases). Per the germline V gene, CDR1 is MNHNY and CDR2 is SVGAGI (reference sequence). This CDR3 is built from 14 residues. Between the trimmed V and J ends, which lost 4 bases and 2 bases, there was a span of 11 bases. CDR3 amino acids: CASSWTYPQETQYF. The CDR3 region has the DNA TGTGCCAGCAGTTGGACTTACCCACAAGAGACCCAGTACTTC.